This T cell receptor beta chain came from a study of response to subunit inactivated influenza vaccine. General study findings and limits: Authors suggested each seasonal influenza vaccination recruits few new T cells.

This CDR3 region has 14 residues. Germline CDR1 is LGHDT and CDR2 is YNNKEL (reference sequence). Trimming cost V 7 bases and J 3 bases, with 15 bases left between them. In the case of this clonotype: Antigen specificity is unknown.

Using its own MiXCR run on the RT-PCR reads, TCRdb lists one record per CDR3 protein. The sample has approximately 730,000 distinct CDR3 sequences, approximately 15% seen once; the top ten hold 5.5% to 7%. The chain has TRBV3-1 and TRBJ1-2; the D gene is possibly TRBD1 (6 bases). Sequencing used PBMCs from blood, obtained around 15 days before vaccination. This TCR came from a man in his forties or fifties who received an inactivated influenza vaccine. The CDR3 loop is CASTHGQKHYGYTF. Written as DNA, the CDR3 is TGTGCCAGCACTCACGGACAGAAACACTATGGCTACACCTTC. The full variable domain, in which reference TRBV3-1 and TRBJ1-2 provide the parts outside the CDR3, is DTAVSQTPKYLVTQMGNDKSIKCEQNLGHDTMYWYKQDSKKFLKIMFSYNNKELIINETVPNRFSPKSPDKAHLNLHINSLELGDSAVYFCASTHGQKHYGYTFGSGTRLTVV.